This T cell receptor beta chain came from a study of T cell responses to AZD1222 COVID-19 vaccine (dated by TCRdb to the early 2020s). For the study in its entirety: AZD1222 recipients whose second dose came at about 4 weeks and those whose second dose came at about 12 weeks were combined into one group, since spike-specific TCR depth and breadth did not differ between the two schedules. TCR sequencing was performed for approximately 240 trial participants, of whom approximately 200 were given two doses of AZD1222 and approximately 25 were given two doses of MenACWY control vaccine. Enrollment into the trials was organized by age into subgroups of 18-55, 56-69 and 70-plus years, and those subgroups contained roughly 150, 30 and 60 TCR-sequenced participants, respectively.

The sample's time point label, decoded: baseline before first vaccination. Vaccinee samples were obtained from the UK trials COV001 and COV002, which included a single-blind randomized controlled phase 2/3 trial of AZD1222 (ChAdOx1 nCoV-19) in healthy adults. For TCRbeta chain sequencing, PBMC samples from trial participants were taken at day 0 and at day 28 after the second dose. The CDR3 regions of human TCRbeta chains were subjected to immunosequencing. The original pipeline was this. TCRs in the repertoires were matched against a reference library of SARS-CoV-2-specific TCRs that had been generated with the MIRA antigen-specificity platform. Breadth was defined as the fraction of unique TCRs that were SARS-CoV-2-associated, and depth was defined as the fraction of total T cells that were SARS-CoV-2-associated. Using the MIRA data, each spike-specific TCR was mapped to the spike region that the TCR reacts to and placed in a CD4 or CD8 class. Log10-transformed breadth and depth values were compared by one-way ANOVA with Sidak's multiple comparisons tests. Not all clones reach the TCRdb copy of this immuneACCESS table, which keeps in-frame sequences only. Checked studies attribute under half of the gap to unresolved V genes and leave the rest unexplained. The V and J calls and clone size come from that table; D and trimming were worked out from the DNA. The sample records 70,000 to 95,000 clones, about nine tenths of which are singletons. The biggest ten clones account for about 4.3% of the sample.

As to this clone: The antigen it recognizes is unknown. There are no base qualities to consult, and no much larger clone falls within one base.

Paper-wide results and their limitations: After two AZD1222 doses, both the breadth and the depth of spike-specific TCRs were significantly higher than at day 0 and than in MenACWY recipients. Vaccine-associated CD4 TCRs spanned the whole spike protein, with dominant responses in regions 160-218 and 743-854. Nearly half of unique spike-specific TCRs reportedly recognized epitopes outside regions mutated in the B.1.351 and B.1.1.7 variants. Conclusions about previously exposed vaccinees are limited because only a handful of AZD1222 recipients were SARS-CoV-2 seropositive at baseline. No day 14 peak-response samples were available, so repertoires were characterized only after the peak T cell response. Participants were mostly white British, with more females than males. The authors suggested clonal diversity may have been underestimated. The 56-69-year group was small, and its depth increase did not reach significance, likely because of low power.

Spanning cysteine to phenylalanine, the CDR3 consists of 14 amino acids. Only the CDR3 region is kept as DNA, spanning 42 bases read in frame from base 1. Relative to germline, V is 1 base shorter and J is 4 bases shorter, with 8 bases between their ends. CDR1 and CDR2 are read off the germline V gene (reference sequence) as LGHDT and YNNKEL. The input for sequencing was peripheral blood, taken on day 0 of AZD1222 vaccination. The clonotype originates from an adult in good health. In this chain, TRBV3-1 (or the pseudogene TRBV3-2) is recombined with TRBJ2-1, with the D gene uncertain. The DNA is TGTGCCAGCAGCCAAGTGGCAAGATACAATGAGCAGTTCTTC. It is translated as CASSQVARYNEQFF.